The 10 T cell receptor beta chains given below trace back to one sample, sequenced in a study of T cell responses to AZD1222 COVID-19 vaccine. TCRdb keeps only in-frame clones here, not all; method: immunoSEQ multiplex PCR. The sample has some 150,000 clones, 90% seen once. This specimen was peripheral blood, taken on day 0 of AZD1222 vaccination. These receptor sequences come from an adult in good health.

This clone has more than one count but fewer than ten. The chain has TRBV11-1 and TRBJ1-6; TRBD1 is a possible D gene (5 bases). The germline gives CDR1 SGHAT, CDR2 FQDESV (reference sequence). V lost 3 bases, J lost 7 bases, and 10 bases lay in between. The CDR3 length is 14 residues. The CDR3 DNA reads TGTGCCAGCAGCTTGGGACTGAACAATTCACCCCTCCACTTT. It codes for CASSLGLNNSPLHF.

V gene TRBV5-1 combines with J gene TRBJ2-7, with TRBD1 matching 9 bases. The CDR3 covers 14 residues. Germline CDR1 reads SGHRS; CDR2 reads YFSETQ. V lost 3 bases to trimming and J lost 1 base; unmatched junction nucleotides: 2. The chain's CDR3 is CASSSGQGSYEQYF. CDR3 sequence (DNA): TGCGCCAGCAGCTCGGGACAGGGATCCTACGAGCAGTACTTC.

J is TRBJ2-5 and V is TRBV7-9, with 7 bases fitting TRBD2. In germline, CDR1 is SEHNR, CDR2 FQNEAQ (reference sequence). The CDR3 runs 15 residues. V lost 8 bases and J lost 7; bases outside the gene matches: 16. For the CDR3, the DNA is TGTGCCAGCCTATTGGTGGTAGCGGGCCCAGGGACCCAGTACTTC. Its protein is CASLLVVAGPGTQYF.

This chain connects TRBV18 to TRBJ2-3, with a possible D match to TRBD2 (6 bases). V lost 3 bases and J 3 bases, leaving 19 bases between the germline ends. Germline CDR1 is KGHSH and CDR2 is LQKENI. The CDR3 is 17 residues long. In DNA, the CDR3 is TGTGCCAGCTCACCCATAAAGGGACTTGGGCTTACAGATACGCAGTATTTT. This gives the protein CASSPIKGLGLTDTQYF.

The V call is TRBV7-9, the J call TRBJ1-1, with D possibly matching TRBD1 (5 bases). Trimming pared 2 bases from V and 0 bases from J, leaving 16 bases between. Germline V gene sequence: CDR1 SEHNR, CDR2 FQNEAQ (reference sequence). This CDR3 is built from 17 residues. The CDR3, as DNA: TGTGCCAGCAGCTTAACCGCAGGGAGGGGAGTGAACACTGAAGCTTTCTTT. Amino acid sequence: CASSLTAGRGVNTEAFF.

The CDR3 loop reads CASSEDELEQYF. DNA for the CDR3: TGTGCCAGCAGTGAGGACGAACTCGAGCAGTACTTC. The chain uses TRBV2 and TRBJ2-7; no clear D. Between the trimmed V and J ends, which lost 3 bases and 6 bases, there was a span of 9 bases. The V gene's germline CDR1 is SNHLY and CDR2 FYNNEI. The length of the CDR3 is 12 residues.

The rearrangement joins TRBV25-1 to TRBJ2-3, with D unclear. Germline values: CDR1 MGHDK, CDR2 SYGVNS. The V gene lost 2 bases and the J gene lost 5 bases, with 8 bases spanning the gap. This CDR3 is built from 13 residues. The CDR3 here is CASSEPSGDTQYF. The CDR3 bases are TGTGCCAGCAGTGAACCCTCGGGAGATACGCAGTATTTT.

The rearrangement uses TRBV5-4 and TRBJ2-5; 7 bases match TRBD2. The trim removed 1 base at V and 4 bases at J, leaving 4 bases unmatched. Per germline, CDR1 SGHNT and CDR2 YYREEE (reference sequence). The CDR3 sequence is 14 residues long. CDR3 in DNA: TGTGCCAGCAGCTTGTTTCAGCGGGGAGAGACCCAGTACTTC. It codes for CASSLFQRGETQYF.

V gene TRBV5-5 combines with J gene TRBJ2-7; D possibly matches TRBD1 or TRBD2 (5 bases each). This CDR3 contains 15 residues. Trimming shortened V by 4 bases and J by 9 bases, and 23 bases separated the two germline ends. Germline assignment: CDR1 SGHKS and CDR2 YYEKEE (reference sequence). This CDR3 is CASSPPGTPTFGQYF. In DNA form, the CDR3 reads TGTGCCAGCAGCCCGCCCGGGACGCCCACTTTCGGGCAGTACTTC.

V and J are TRBV5-6 and TRBJ1-1; maybe TRBD1 (6 bases). Deletions cut 0 bases from V and 0 bases from J, with 9 bases between. From germline, CDR1 is SGHDT and CDR2 YYEEEE. This CDR3 region has 15 residues. CDR3 DNA: TGTGCCAGCAGCTTGGGGGGGACAATGAACACTGAAGCTTTCTTT. This gives the protein CASSLGGTMNTEAFF.